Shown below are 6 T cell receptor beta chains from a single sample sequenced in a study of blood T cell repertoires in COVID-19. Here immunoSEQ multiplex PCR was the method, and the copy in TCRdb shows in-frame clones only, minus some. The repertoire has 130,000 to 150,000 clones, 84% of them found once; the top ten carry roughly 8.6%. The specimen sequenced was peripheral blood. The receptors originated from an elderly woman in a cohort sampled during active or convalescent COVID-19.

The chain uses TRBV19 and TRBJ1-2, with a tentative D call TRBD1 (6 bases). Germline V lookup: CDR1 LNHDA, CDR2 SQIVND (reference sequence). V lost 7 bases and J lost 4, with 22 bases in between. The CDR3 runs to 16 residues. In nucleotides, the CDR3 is TGTGCCAGTAACATTGACAGGACTCCACTATCCTATGGCTACACCTTC. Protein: CASNIDRTPLSYGYTF.

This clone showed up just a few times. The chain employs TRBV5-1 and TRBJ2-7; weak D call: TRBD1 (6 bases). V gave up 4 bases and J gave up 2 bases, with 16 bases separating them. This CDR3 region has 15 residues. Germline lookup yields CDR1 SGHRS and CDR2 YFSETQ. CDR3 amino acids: CASSPPRDIPYEQYF. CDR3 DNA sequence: TGCGCCAGCAGCCCCCCCCGGGACATACCCTACGAGCAGTACTTC.

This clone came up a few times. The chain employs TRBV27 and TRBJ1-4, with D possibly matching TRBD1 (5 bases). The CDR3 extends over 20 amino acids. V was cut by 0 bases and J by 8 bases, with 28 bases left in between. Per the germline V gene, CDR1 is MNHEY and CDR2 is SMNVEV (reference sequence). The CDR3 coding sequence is TGTGCCAGCAGTTTATCGGGGAGGGGACCGAAACTCACGGAGTGGGAAAAACTGTTTTTT. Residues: CASSLSGRGPKLTEWEKLFF.

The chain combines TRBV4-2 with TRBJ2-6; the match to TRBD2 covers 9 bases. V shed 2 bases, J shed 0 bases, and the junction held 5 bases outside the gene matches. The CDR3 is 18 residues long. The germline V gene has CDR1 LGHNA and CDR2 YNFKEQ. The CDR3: CASSQSGGPNSGANVLTF. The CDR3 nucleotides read TGTGCCAGCAGCCAAAGCGGGGGGCCTAACTCTGGGGCCAACGTCCTGACTTTC.

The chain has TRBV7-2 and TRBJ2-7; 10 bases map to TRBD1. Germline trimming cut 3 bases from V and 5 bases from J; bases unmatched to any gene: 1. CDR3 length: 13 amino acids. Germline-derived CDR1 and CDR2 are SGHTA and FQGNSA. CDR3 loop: CASSLDRGDEQYV. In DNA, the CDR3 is TGTGCCAGCAGCTTGGACAGGGGGGACGAGCAGTACGTC.

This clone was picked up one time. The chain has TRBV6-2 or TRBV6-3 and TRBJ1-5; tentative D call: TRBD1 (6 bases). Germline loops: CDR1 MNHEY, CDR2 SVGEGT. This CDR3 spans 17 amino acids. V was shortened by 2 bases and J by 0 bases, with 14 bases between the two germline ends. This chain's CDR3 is CASSYTGQLLSNQPQHF. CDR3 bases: TGTGCCAGCAGTTACACCGGACAGCTTCTTAGCAATCAGCCCCAGCATTTT.